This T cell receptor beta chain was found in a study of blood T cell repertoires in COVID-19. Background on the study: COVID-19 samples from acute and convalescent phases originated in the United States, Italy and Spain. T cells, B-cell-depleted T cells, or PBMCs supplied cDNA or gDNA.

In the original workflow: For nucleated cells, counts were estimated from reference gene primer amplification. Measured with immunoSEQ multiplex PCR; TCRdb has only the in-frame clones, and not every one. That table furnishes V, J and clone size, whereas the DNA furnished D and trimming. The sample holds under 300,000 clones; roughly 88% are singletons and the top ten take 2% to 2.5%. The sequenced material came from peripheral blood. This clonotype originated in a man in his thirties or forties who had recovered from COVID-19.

CDR3 amino acids: CATNSGGRGQPQHF. The DNA for the CDR3 is TGTGCCACCAACTCGGGAGGGCGTGGACAGCCCCAGCATTTT. The chain couples TRBV24-1 to TRBJ1-5; D is unclear. This CDR3 has 14 residues. V shed 8 bases and J shed 7 bases, with 17 bases lying between them. The germline V gene encodes CDR1 KGHDR and CDR2 SFDVKD.